This TCR beta chain stems from a study of cytomegalovirus exposure and HLA in healthy donors. Study-wide results and caveats: A later analysis found most CMV-associated TCR beta chains apparently HLA-restricted. An analysis that was carried out later associated about 17,000 TCR beta sequences with HLA alleles at 0.05 false discovery rate.

On this clone: Its matching antigen is unknown.

With 60 Vbeta and 13 Jbeta primers, the PCR was carried out. Method: immunoSEQ multiplex PCR; TCRdb's copy keeps in-frame clones and lacks some. The table lists around 170,000 clones, 82% of them singletons. Germline values: CDR1 SGHVS, CDR2 FNYEAQ. V was shortened by 6 bases and J by 1 base, with 9 bases between the two germline ends. The CDR3 covers 13 residues. This chain links TRBV7-6 with TRBJ1-1; a possible D gene is TRBD1 (5 bases). The sequence was collected from a middle-aged man in good health and CMV-seronegative. Sequences were obtained from PBMCs. In nucleotides, the CDR3 is TGTGCCAGCAGTTCACAGGAGAACACTGAAGCTTTCTTT. Protein: CASSSQENTEAFF.